Listed here are 21 T cell receptor beta chains from one sample, sequenced in a study of graft-versus-host responses after intestinal transplantation. Repertoires were generated with immunoSEQ multiplex PCR, while TCRdb's copy carries only in-frame clones and drops some. The table includes about 99,000 clones, under 95% detected once. Antigens of these TCRs are unknown. This specimen consisted of unstimulated CD8+ T cells sorted from spleen or lymph node cells, obtained before intestinal transplant. The receptors come from a human donor who received an intestinal transplant.

V and J are TRBV6-5 and TRBJ2-7; D possibly uses TRBD1 or TRBD2 (5 bases each). The CDR3 is 14 amino acids. Germline lookup yields CDR1 MNHEY and CDR2 SVGAGI. With 2 bases removed from V and 3 bases from J, the gap between germline ends came to 11 bases. The CDR3 DNA reads as TGTGCCAGCAGTTACGGGGGTGAGGGCTACGAGCAGTACTTC. This translates into CASSYGGEGYEQYF.

The V gene is TRBV19, the J gene TRBJ1-1; weak D call: TRBD1 (5 bases). Germline V lookup: CDR1 LNHDA, CDR2 SQIVND (reference sequence). The V and J ends lost 11 bases and 5 bases respectively, with 15 bases between them. The CDR3 is 12 amino acids. The CDR3 here is CAAGSDWTEAFF. The CDR3 nucleotides read TGTGCCGCAGGGTCCGATTGGACTGAAGCTTTCTTT. The entire variable domain, with the rest obtained from reference TRBV19 and TRBJ1-1, is as follows: DGGITQSPKYLFRKEGQNVTLSCEQNLNHDAMYWYRQDPGQGLRLIYYSQIVNDFQKGDIAEGYSVSREKKESFPLTVTSAQKNPTAFYLCAAGSDWTEAFFGQGTRLTVV.

The chain employs TRBV7-9 and TRBJ1-2; TRBD1 matches at 7 bases. CDR3 length equals 15 residues. The germline V gene encodes CDR1 SEHNR and CDR2 FQNEAQ (reference sequence). J lost 7 bases, V lost 3 bases, and 11 bases had no gene match. CDR3 nucleotides: TGTGCCAGCAGCTTCAGCGGCGAGGGGGCTGGTGGCTACACCTTC. Amino acid sequence: CASSFSGEGAGGYTF.

The V and J genes are TRBV4-1 and TRBJ2-7; tentatively, D is TRBD1 or TRBD2 (7 bases each). The germline CDR1 and CDR2 sequences are MGHRA and YSYEKL. Deletions cut 4 bases from V and 0 bases from J, with 13 bases between. The CDR3 length is 15 residues. This CDR3 is CASSLQGGSSYEQYF. CDR3 bases: TGCGCCAGCAGCCTTCAGGGGGGGAGCTCCTACGAGCAGTACTTC.

The V gene is TRBV7-7, the J gene TRBJ1-2; 9 nucleotides match TRBD1. Trimming cost V 5 bases and J 8 bases; bases outside gene matches: 18. CDR3 size: 17 residues. Germline V gene lookup returns CDR1 SSHAT and CDR2 FNYEAQ (reference sequence). CDR3 loop: CASSPITTAGTGKGYTF. The DNA of the CDR3 is TGTGCCAGCAGCCCAATAACAACGGCCGGGACAGGGAAGGGCTACACCTTC.

V and J are TRBV10-1 and TRBJ2-3; D ambiguous. V lost 3 bases and J lost 6, with 7 bases in between. The CDR3 has 12 amino acids. Germline CDR1 is WNHNN and CDR2 is SYGVQD (reference sequence). CDR3 nucleotide sequence: TGCGCCAGCAGTGATTATTCGGATACGCAGTATTTT. It yields the protein CASSDYSDTQYF.

Regarding this clone: The sample carries other DNA sequences with the same CDR3. This chain uses TRBV5-1 with TRBJ1-4, with 8 bases matching TRBD1. Looked up from germline, CDR1 is SGHRS and CDR2 is YFSETQ. V was clipped by 4 bases and J by 8 bases; unmatched bases: 7. The CDR3 is 14 residues long. CDR3 sequence: CASSLGQGEEKLFF. Here the CDR3 DNA reads TGCGCCAGCAGCCTTGGACAGGGAGAGGAAAAACTGTTTTTT.

V usage is TRBV5-5 and J usage is TRBJ2-5; a possible D gene is TRBD2 (5 bases). CDR3 length: 14 residues. V was shortened by 2 bases and J by 3 bases, with 11 bases between the two germline ends. Germline values: CDR1 SGHKS, CDR2 YYEKEE (reference sequence). DNA for the CDR3: TGTGCCAGCAGCTTTAGTCGGGAAAAAGAGACCCAGTACTTC. This translates into CASSFSREKETQYF.

V and J are TRBV29-1 and TRBJ2-7; a weak D match, TRBD2 (6 bases). V lost 7 bases and J lost 0, with 13 bases in between. This CDR3 has 13 residues. Germline loops: CDR1 SQVTM, CDR2 ANQGSEA. The CDR3 bases are TGCAGCGCAGTAGCGGCCAGCTCCTACGAGCAGTACTTC. It codes for CSAVAASSYEQYF.

The chain employs TRBV2 and TRBJ2-7; D is perhaps TRBD1 or TRBD2 (6 bases each). V lost 7 bases and J 5 bases, leaving 12 bases between the germline ends. This CDR3 is 12 amino acids long. Per germline, CDR1 SNHLY and CDR2 FYNNEI. The CDR3, as DNA: TGTGCCAGCAATGGGGGGCCCCACGAGCAGTACTTC. Amino acids: CASNGGPHEQYF.

The CDR3 here is CAILYSGTTGYTF. Here the CDR3 DNA reads TGTGCCATCCTGTACTCCGGGACAACTGGCTACACCTTC. The chain recombines TRBV2 with TRBJ1-2, with D possibly being TRBD1 (6 bases). V lost 10 bases, J lost 7 bases, and 19 bases lay in between. The CDR3 contains 13 residues. From germline, CDR1 is SNHLY and CDR2 FYNNEI.

V and J are TRBV9 and TRBJ2-1; 8 bases match TRBD2. The CDR3 sequence is 17 residues long. V lost 0 bases to trimming and J lost 0 bases; unmatched junction nucleotides: 5. Germline CDR1 reads SGDLS; CDR2 reads YYNGEE. CDR3 nucleotides: TGTGCCAGCAGCGTAGGCGCGGGGGGATACTCCTACAATGAGCAGTTCTTC. Protein: CASSVGAGGYSYNEQFF.

The chain is built from TRBV21-1 and TRBJ1-2. TRBV21-1 is a known pseudogene. The CDR3 runs to 12 residues. CDR3 amino acids: CASSPDGYGYTF. CDR3 nucleotide sequence: TGTGCCAGCAGCCCCGATGGTTATGGCTACACCTTC.

The CDR3, as DNA: TGTGCCAGTAGTGACAGGGGTTTCTACGAGCAGTACTTC. Translated: CASSDRGFYEQYF. This rearrangement joins TRBV19 to TRBJ2-7, with 8 bases fitting TRBD1. CDR1 is LNHDA and CDR2 is SQIVND in the germline V gene (reference sequence). After removal of 5 bases from V and 3 bases from J, the junction contained 3 bases not matched to a gene. The CDR3 is 13 amino acids.

This rearrangement joins TRBV27 to TRBJ1-6, with 9 bases identical to TRBD1. V shed 8 bases, J shed 4 bases, and the junction held 9 bases outside the gene matches. This CDR3 is built from 16 residues. CDR1 is MNHEY, CDR2 SMNVEV, per germline (reference sequence). CDR3 DNA: TGTGCCAGCCAACCGGGACAGGGATTTTATAATTCACCCCTCCACTTT. Translation: CASQPGQGFYNSPLHF.

The chain couples TRBV28 to TRBJ2-1; tentatively, D is TRBD1 (5 bases). Trimming pared 5 bases from V and 8 bases from J, leaving 16 bases between. The CDR3 consists of 14 residues. Germline values: CDR1 MDHEN, CDR2 SYDVKM. The CDR3 protein is CASSPYRQKDEQFF. The CDR3 coding sequence is TGTGCCAGCAGTCCCTACCGACAGAAAGATGAGCAGTTCTTC.

The chain uses TRBV6-4 and TRBJ2-6, with 10 positions matching TRBD1. Looked up from germline, CDR1 is MRHNA and CDR2 is SNTAGT. The CDR3 runs to 17 residues. The V gene end was trimmed by 7 bases and the J gene end by 4 bases; junction bases not matched to a gene: 10. The CDR3 protein is CASKTLGQGTGANVLTF. CDR3 DNA: TGTGCCAGCAAGACCTTGGGACAGGGGACCGGGGCCAACGTCCTGACTTTC.

The chain uses TRBV15 and TRBJ2-3, with D perhaps assigned TRBD1 or TRBD2 (6 bases each). Germline-derived CDR1 and CDR2 are LNHNV and YYDKDF (reference sequence). The CDR3 runs 19 residues. The germline V and J ends were trimmed by 3 bases and 4 bases, with 26 bases remaining between them. This CDR3 reads CATSSQGWGAYGGADTQYF. The CDR3 DNA is TGTGCCACCAGCAGTCAAGGGTGGGGGGCCTACGGAGGGGCAGATACGCAGTATTTT. The whole variable domain, filled in from reference TRBV15 and TRBJ2-3, reads DAMVIQNPRYQVTQFGKPVTLSCSQTLNHNVMYWYQQKSSQAPKLLFHYYDKDFNNEADTPDNFQSRRPNTSFCFLDIRSPGLGDTAMYLCATSSQGWGAYGGADTQYFGPGTRLTVL.

This clone was seen just once. J is TRBJ1-6 and V is TRBV30; 8 nucleotides match TRBD1. Germline V gene data show CDR1 as GTSNPN and CDR2 as SVGIG (reference sequence). V lost 2 bases and J lost 7; bases outside the gene matches: 4. The CDR3 is made up of 14 amino acids. CDR3 in DNA: TGTGCCTGGAGTATCGGACAGGGAAATTCACCCCTCCACTTT. Protein product: CAWSIGQGNSPLHF.

The J gene is TRBJ2-5, the V gene TRBV27; a weak D match, TRBD1 (6 bases). Germline CDR1 reads MNHEY; CDR2 reads SMNVEV (reference sequence). V dropped 4 bases and J dropped 3 bases, with 24 bases sitting between them. The CDR3 consists of 18 residues. The CDR3 sequence: CASSSKYPGMGDKETQYF. The CDR3 DNA reads as TGTGCCAGCAGTTCTAAATACCCGGGTATGGGGGACAAAGAGACCCAGTACTTC.

CDR3 residues: CASSSRQGPYEQYF. CDR3 in DNA: TGTGCCAGCTCATCCCGACAGGGCCCCTACGAGCAGTACTTC. The chain uses TRBV18 and TRBJ2-7; the match to TRBD1 covers 7 bases. The CDR3 length is 14 residues. From germline, CDR1 is KGHSH and CDR2 LQKENI. Unmatched junction bases numbered 6, after V lost 5 bases and J lost 2 bases.